This T cell receptor (beta chain) was obtained from a study of blood T cell repertoires in COVID-19. Turning to the study itself: Researchers got acute and convalescent COVID-19 samples from the United States, Italy and Spain.

Produced via immunoSEQ multiplex PCR; TCRdb's table is partial and in-frame only. The sample carries approximately 170,000 clones, 83% recorded once. The germline CDR1 and CDR2 sequences are SGDLS and YYNGEE. Trimming cost V 4 bases and J 0 bases; bases outside gene matches: 5. CDR3 length: 16 residues. This TCR was sampled from an elderly woman with acute or convalescent COVID-19. This chain connects TRBV9 to TRBJ2-1, with 9 bases aligning to TRBD2. The sequenced sample was peripheral blood. The CDR3 bases are TGTGCCAGCAGCCCCACTAGCGGGCGCTCCTACAATGAGCAGTTCTTC. It yields the protein CASSPTSGRSYNEQFF.